This T cell receptor beta chain originates from a study of identical twins. Using its own MiXCR run on the 5' RACE reads, TCRdb lists one record per CDR3 protein. This table holds over 550,000 distinct CDR3 sequences, just over 7% found once. V lost 6 bases and J 0 bases, leaving 15 bases between the germline ends. Germline V gene lookup returns CDR1 MNHNS and CDR2 SASEGT. The CDR3 contains 17 residues. The sample also formed part of further work on yellow fever vaccine responses in identical twins. That source notes: Twins reportedly appeared to share part of their vaccine T cell response while keeping part individual.

The TCR was taken from a woman between 18 and 29 years old in good health. The V and J genes are TRBV6-1 and TRBJ2-6; D is possibly TRBD2 (6 bases). What was sequenced was PBMCs. Here the CDR3 reads CASREMGLTSGANVLTF. CDR3 coding DNA: TGTGCCAGCAGGGAGATGGGACTGACCTCTGGGGCCAACGTCCTGACTTTC.